This TCR beta chain was found in a study of shared clonotypes between healthy human individuals. Healthy HIV-negative adults with no recent acute infections or vaccinations were recruited as donors. Over several immunoSEQ plates, each subset's genomic DNA was distributed in even portions. The method was immunoSEQ multiplex PCR; TCRdb's version includes in-frame clones alone and lacks a portion of them. The sample consists of around 500,000 clones, about 84% of them appearing once. This CDR3 region has 17 residues. Germline loops: CDR1 SGHDN, CDR2 FVKESK. The V gene lost 6 bases and the J gene lost 4 bases, with 25 bases spanning the gap.

The sequenced material came from PBMCs. The chain combines TRBV14 with TRBJ2-7; D is perhaps TRBD1 (8 bases). The TCR was taken from a woman aged 40 to 49 in good health. Some clones in this sample may be carry-over from other donors' samples. CDR3 sequence (DNA): TGTGCCAGCAGAAGGACAGGGATGGTTGGGGGGGAGTACGAGCAGTACTTC. This sequence encodes CASRRTGMVGGEYEQYF.